This TCR beta chain derives from a study of identical twins. Study-level points and caveats: The models systematically underestimated how much out-of-frame TCR alpha was shared in monozygotic twins.

Regarding this clonotype: Its specificity is not known.

A universal primer site came from template switching; cDNA carried unique molecular identifiers. TCRdb re-derived calls from the 5' RACE reads in MiXCR, one entry per CDR3 protein. The sample carries under 900,000 distinct CDR3 sequences, 15% to 20% recorded once. Looked up from germline, CDR1 is SQVTM and CDR2 is ANQGSEA. Trimming took 1 base from V and 15 from J; bases not matched to a gene: 7. The CDR3 has 12 residues. This sample was also put to use in a study of T cells expressing NK-cell markers. That investigation notes: Among CD8+ T cells from about six donors, dominant NKG2C+ clonotypes accounted for roughly 1.0-8%.

The sequencing sample was made of PBMCs. This rearrangement joins TRBV29-1 to TRBJ2-1, with 9 bases fitting TRBD2. The sequence derives from a woman aged 18-35 years in good health. The CDR3: CSVEAHSGGLFF. In nucleotides, the CDR3 is TGCAGCGTTGAAGCCCATAGCGGGGGTTTGTTCTTC.